This entry features one TCR beta chain sequence. This entry is derived from a study of human T cells and chemical hapten exposure. Treatment of the sample: therapeutic diphenylcyclopropenone sensitization with weekly scalp DPC. At every patch-test visit, blood was drawn before the patch test was applied. Per the germline V gene, CDR1 is MNHNS and CDR2 is SASEGT. V dropped 6 bases and J dropped 7 bases, with 18 bases sitting between them. This CDR3 has 14 residues. Library construction involved attaching unique molecular identifiers to individual cDNA molecules, which allowed quantitative, reproducible TCR counting. MiXCR was run by TCRdb on the reads, yielding one entry per CDR3 protein. Its listing shows dozens of distinct CDR3 sequences.

The rearrangement joins TRBV6-1 to TRBJ1-1, with D perhaps TRBD1 (5 bases). The material was whole blood, obtained before DPC sensitization or 2, 6, or about 24 weeks after (not recorded which). This TCR derives from an adult with alopecia areata. Some clones in this sample may be carry-over from other donors' samples. This table probably holds off-target reads from a library built for another chain. This CDR3 reads CASSPLQGVFEAFF. The CDR3 DNA is TGTGCCAGCAGCCCTCTTCAGGGCGTCTTTGAAGCTTTCTTT.